Following are 11 T cell receptor beta chains from one sample sequenced in a study of beta chain features in type 1 diabetes. The sequenced template was cDNA made from the entire isolated RNA. Clones were read by immunoSEQ multiplex PCR, and TCRdb kept only the in-frame ones, dropping some. The profile shows hundreds of thousands of clones, around 16% of them singletons. Material: naive CD4+ T cells from blood. The origin of the receptors is a man aged 18 to 29 in good health.

This clone has a handful of counts. The sample holds other DNA sequences that translate to the same CDR3. V is TRBV9 and J is TRBJ2-3; possibly TRBD2 for D (6 bases). The V gene's germline CDR1 is SGDLS and CDR2 YYNGEE. Trimming took off 2 bases at V and 3 bases at J, with 7 bases between the two ends. The CDR3 has 13 residues. CDR3 nucleotides: TGTGCCAGCAGCGTTCGGGGGACAGATACGCAGTATTTT. Its translation is CASSVRGTDTQYF.

This clone occurred a few times. The chain combines TRBV27 with TRBJ1-1; 7 bases align to TRBD1. The CDR3 contains 15 residues. Germline CDR1 MNHEY, CDR2 SMNVEV (reference sequence). After removal of 3 bases from V and 5 bases from J, the junction contained 9 bases not matched to a gene. The CDR3 DNA follows: TGTGCCAGCAGTTTTAGGGGGACAGAAGGAACTGAAGCTTTCTTT. It encodes CASSFRGTEGTEAFF.

The V gene is TRBV5-6, the J gene TRBJ1-2; TRBD1 matches at 7 bases. V lost 4 bases, J lost 4 bases, and 13 bases stayed unmatched. The CDR3 contains 16 residues. The germline CDR1 and CDR2 sequences are SGHDT and YYEEEE. CDR3 amino acids: CASSPRQGPYLYGYTF. CDR3 DNA: TGTGCCAGCAGCCCGAGACAGGGCCCTTACCTCTATGGCTACACCTTC. The full variable domain, in which reference TRBV5-6 and TRBJ1-2 provide the parts outside the CDR3, is DAGVTQSPTHLIKTRGQQVTLRCSPKSGHDTVSWYQQALGQGPQFIFQYYEEEERQRGNFPDRFSGHQFPNYSSELNVNALLLGDSALYLCASSPRQGPYLYGYTFGSGTRLTVV.

This clone showed up just once. The chain recombines TRBV4-1 with TRBJ2-7; D gene ambiguous. Between the trimmed V and J ends, which lost 3 bases and 5 bases, there was a span of 14 bases. This CDR3 spans 14 amino acids. Germline-derived CDR1 and CDR2 are MGHRA and YSYEKL. The CDR3: CASSHPTTQDEQYF. The CDR3 nucleotides read TGCGCCAGCAGCCATCCCACGACTCAGGACGAGCAGTACTTC.

This clone has just a few counts. The J gene is TRBJ2-2, the V gene TRBV5-4, with 11 nucleotides matching TRBD1. J was trimmed by 6 bases and V by 5 bases; bases with no gene match: 3. Germline V gives CDR1 SGHNT, CDR2 YYREEE (reference sequence). This CDR3 is 14 amino acids long. The CDR3 spells CASSGQGAAGELFF. The CDR3, as DNA: TGTGCCAGCAGTGGACAGGGGGCAGCCGGGGAGCTGTTTTTT.

The chain has TRBV5-1 and TRBJ1-2; a possible D gene is TRBD1 (5 bases). Germline CDR1 reads SGHRS; CDR2 reads YFSETQ. This CDR3 comprises 15 residues. V was cut by 0 bases and J by 3 bases, with 12 bases left in between. The CDR3 DNA reads TGCGCCAGCAGCTTGGAGGTCGCAGGGCACTATGGCTACACCTTC. Translation gives CASSLEVAGHYGYTF.

The chain uses TRBV23-1 and TRBJ1-1; weak D call: TRBD1 (6 bases). TRBV23-1 is reported as an ORF; its role is uncertain. The V and J ends lost 2 bases and 10 bases respectively, with 17 bases between them. The CDR3 spans 14 residues. The CDR3 region has the DNA TGCGCCAGCAGTCAAGCTCAGGGGTCCGGAGGAGCTTTCTTT. This translates into CASSQAQGSGGAFF.

V usage is TRBV2 and J usage is TRBJ1-2; D might be TRBD1 (6 bases). V gave up 6 bases and J gave up 0 bases, with 14 bases separating them. Germline V gives CDR1 SNHLY, CDR2 FYNNEI. This CDR3 is built from 15 residues. CDR3 nucleotide sequence: TGTGCCAGCAGAGAACAGGGAACGTCTAACTATGGCTACACCTTC. Amino acid sequence: CASREQGTSNYGYTF.

This chain uses TRBV7-2 with TRBJ2-7; D perhaps matches TRBD1 (5 bases). The V gene's germline CDR1 is SGHTA and CDR2 FQGNSA. Between the trimmed V and J ends, which lost 1 base and 1 base, there was a span of 14 bases. This CDR3 comprises 16 residues. CDR3 sequence: CASSLGESGKSYEQYF. CDR3 DNA sequence: TGTGCCAGCAGCTTAGGCGAGTCAGGGAAGTCCTACGAGCAGTACTTC.

This clone has more than one count but fewer than ten. This sequence joins TRBV5-4 and TRBJ2-1; D gene ambiguous. Trimming pared 2 bases from V and 6 bases from J, leaving 12 bases between. Germline V gene data show CDR1 as SGHNT and CDR2 as YYREEE (reference sequence). The CDR3 is 14 residues long. In DNA form, the CDR3 reads TGTGCCAGCAGCTTAGGCGGTATTCGCAATGAGCAGTTCTTC. This sequence encodes CASSLGGIRNEQFF.

In its sample, this clone was seen a few times. The rearrangement joins TRBV6-5 to TRBJ1-1; D might be TRBD1 (6 bases). This CDR3 has 14 residues. The germline V gene has CDR1 MNHEY and CDR2 SVGAGI. Trimming cost V 6 bases and J 1 base, with 12 bases left between them. The CDR3 region is CASRFRTANTEAFF. The CDR3 nucleotides are TGTGCCAGCAGATTCCGGACAGCGAACACTGAAGCTTTCTTT.